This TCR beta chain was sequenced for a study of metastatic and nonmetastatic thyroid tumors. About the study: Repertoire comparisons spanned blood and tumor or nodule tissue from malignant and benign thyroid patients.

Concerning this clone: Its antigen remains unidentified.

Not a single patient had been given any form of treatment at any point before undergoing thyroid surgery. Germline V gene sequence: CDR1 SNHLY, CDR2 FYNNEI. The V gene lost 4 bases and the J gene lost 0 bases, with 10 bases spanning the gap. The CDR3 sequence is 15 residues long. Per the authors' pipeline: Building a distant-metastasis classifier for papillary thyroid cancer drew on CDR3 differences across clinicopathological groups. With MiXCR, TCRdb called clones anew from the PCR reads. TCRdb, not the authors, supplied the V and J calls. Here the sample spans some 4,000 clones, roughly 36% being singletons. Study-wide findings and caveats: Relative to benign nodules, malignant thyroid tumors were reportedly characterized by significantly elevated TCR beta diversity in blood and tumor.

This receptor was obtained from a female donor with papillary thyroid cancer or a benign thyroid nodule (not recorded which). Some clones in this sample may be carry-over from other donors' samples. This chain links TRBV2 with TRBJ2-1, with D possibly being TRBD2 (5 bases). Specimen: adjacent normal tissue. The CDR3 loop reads CASSGGGSSYNEQFF. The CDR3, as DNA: TGTGCCAGCAGTGGAGGAGGAAGCTCCTACAATGAGCAGTTCTTC. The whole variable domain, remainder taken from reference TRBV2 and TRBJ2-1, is EPEVTQTPSHQVTQMGQEVILRCVPISNHLYFYWYRQILGQKVEFLVSFYNNEISEKSEIFDDQFSVERPDGSNFTLKIRSTKLEDSAMYFCASSGGGSSYNEQFFGPGTRLTVL.